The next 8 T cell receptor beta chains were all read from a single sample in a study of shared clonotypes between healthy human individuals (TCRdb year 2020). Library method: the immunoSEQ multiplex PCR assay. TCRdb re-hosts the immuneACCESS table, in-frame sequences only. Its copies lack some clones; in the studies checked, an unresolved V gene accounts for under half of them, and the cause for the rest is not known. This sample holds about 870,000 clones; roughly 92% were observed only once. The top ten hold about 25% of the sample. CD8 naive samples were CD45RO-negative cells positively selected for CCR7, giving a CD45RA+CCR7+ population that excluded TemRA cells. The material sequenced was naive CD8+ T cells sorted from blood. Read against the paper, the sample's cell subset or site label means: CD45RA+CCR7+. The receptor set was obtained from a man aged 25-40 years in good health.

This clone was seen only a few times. The CDR3: CASRSYNEQFF. CDR3 coding DNA: TGCGCCAGCAGATCATACAATGAGCAGTTCTTC. The chain links TRBV4-1 to TRBJ2-1, with no clear D. The CDR3 sequence is 11 residues long. The V and J ends lost 6 bases and 4 bases respectively, with 4 bases between them. Per the germline V gene, CDR1 is MGHRA and CDR2 is YSYEKL.

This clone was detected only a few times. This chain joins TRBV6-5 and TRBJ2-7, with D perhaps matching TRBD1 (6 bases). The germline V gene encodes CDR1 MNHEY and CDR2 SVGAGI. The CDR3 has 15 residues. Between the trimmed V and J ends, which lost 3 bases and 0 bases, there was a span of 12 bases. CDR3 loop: CASSYAGEGSYEQYF. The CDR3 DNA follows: TGTGCCAGCAGTTATGCAGGGGAAGGCTCCTACGAGCAGTACTTC.

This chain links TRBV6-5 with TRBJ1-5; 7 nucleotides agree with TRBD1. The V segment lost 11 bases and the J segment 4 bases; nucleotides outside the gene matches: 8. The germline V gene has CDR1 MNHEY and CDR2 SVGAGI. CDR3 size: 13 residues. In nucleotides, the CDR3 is TGTGCCGTCGGGGCAGGGGGTAATCAGCCCCAGCATTTT. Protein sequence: CAVGAGGNQPQHF.

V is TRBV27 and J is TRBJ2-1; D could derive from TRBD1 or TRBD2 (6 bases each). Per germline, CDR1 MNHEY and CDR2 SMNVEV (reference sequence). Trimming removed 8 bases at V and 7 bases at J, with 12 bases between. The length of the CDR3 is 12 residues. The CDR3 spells CASSGAGNEQFF. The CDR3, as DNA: TGTGCCAGCTCGGGGGCCGGGAATGAGCAGTTCTTC.

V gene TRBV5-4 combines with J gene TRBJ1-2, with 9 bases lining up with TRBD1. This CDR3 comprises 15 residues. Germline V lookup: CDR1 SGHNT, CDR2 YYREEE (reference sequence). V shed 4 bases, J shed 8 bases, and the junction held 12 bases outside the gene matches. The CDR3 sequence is CASSHLQGAMDGYTF. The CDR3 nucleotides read TGTGCCAGCAGCCATTTACAGGGGGCAATGGACGGCTACACCTTC.

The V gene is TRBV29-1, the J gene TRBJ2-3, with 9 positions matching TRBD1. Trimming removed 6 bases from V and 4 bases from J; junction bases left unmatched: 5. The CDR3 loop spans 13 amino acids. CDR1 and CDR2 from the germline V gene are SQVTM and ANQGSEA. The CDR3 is CSVPTGGSDTQYF. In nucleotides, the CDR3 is TGCAGCGTCCCTACAGGGGGCTCAGATACGCAGTATTTT.

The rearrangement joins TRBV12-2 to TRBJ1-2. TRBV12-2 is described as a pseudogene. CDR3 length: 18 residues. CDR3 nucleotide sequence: TGTGCAAGTCGCTTAGCTTCTGAGGGGCAGGGCCATTGTACGAGCTACACCTTC. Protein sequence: CASRLASEGQGHCTSYTF.

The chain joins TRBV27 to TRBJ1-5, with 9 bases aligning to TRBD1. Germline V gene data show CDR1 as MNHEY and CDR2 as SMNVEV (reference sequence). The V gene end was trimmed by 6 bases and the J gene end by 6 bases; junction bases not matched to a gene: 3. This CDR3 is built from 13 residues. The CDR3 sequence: CASRQGAIQPQHF. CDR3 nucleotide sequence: TGTGCCAGCAGACAGGGGGCGATTCAGCCCCAGCATTTT.